This entry concerns a single T cell receptor (beta chain). No antigen is known for it. In TCRdb, the reads were re-called with MiXCR into one record per CDR3 protein. Here the sample spans about 60,000 distinct CDR3 sequences, approximately 60% being singletons. This entry comes from a study of type 1 regulatory T cells. About the research overall: T-allo10 is an in vitro-generated, Tr1-enriched CD4 T cell product specific for alloantigen.

The CDR3 length is 15 residues. In germline, CDR1 is SGHRS, CDR2 YFSETQ. V lost 4 bases and J 0 bases, leaving 14 bases between the germline ends. Findings of the study overall: Type 1 regulatory T cells had a more restricted TCR repertoire than non-type 1 regulatory T cells.

The sequenced material came from cultured non-Tr1 T cells, either the whole culture or a sorted T cell fraction (not recorded which). The chain joins TRBV5-1 to TRBJ2-7, with TRBD1 as a possible D gene (6 bases). The TCR originated in a human donor in good health. The chain's CDR3 is CASSEQGTGSYEQYF. The CDR3 DNA is TGCGCCAGCAGCGAACAGGGCACCGGCTCCTACGAGCAGTACTTC.